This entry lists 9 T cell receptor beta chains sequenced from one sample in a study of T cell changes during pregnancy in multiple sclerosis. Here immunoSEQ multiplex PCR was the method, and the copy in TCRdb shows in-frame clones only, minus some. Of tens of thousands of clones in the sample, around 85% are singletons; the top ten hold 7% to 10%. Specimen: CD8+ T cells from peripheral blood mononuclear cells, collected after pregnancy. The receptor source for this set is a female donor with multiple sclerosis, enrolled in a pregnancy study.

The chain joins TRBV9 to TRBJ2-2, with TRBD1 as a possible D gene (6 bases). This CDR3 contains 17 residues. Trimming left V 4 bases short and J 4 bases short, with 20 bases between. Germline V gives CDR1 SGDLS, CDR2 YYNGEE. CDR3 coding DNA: TGTGCCAGCAGCACCCGGAAGCAGGGGATACCCACCGGGGAGCTGTTTTTT. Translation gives CASSTRKQGIPTGELFF.

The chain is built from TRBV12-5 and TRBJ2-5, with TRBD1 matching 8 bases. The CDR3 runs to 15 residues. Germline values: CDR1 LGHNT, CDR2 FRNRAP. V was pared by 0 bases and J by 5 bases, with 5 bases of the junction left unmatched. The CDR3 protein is CASGLVGQGYETQYF. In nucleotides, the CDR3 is TGTGCTAGTGGTTTGGTAGGACAGGGATACGAGACCCAGTACTTC.

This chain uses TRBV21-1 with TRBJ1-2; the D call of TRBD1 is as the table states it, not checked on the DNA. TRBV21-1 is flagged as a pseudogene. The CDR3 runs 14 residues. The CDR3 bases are TGTGCCAGCAAGGAGAAGGGGTCGGACTATGGCTACACCTTC. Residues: CASKEKGSDYGYTF.

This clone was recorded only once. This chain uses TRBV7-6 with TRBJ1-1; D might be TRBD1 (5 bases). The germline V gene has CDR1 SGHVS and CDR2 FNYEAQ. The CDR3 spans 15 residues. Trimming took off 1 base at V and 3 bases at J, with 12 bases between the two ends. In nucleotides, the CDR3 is TGTGCCAGCAGCTTAGGATTTGGGGGGTACACTGAAGCTTTCTTT. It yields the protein CASSLGFGGYTEAFF.

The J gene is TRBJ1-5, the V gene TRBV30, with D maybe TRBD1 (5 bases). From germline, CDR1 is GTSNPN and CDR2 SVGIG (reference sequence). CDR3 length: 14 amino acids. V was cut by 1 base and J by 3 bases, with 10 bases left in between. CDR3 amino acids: CAWSEGFYNQPQHF. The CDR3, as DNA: TGTGCCTGGAGTGAGGGGTTCTACAATCAGCCCCAGCATTTT.

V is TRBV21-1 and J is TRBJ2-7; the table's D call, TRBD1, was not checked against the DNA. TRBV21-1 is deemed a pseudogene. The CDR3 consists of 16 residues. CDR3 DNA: TGTGCCAGCAGCAAAAGGAACCAGGGGGCGCAATACGAGCAGTACTTC. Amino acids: CASSKRNQGAQYEQYF.

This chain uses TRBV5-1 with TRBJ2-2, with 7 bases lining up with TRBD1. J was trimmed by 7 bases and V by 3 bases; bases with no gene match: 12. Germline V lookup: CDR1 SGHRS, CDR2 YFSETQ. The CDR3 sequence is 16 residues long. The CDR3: CASSSLTGALDGELFF. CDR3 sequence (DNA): TGCGCCAGCAGCTCCCTAACAGGGGCGCTGGACGGGGAGCTGTTTTTT.

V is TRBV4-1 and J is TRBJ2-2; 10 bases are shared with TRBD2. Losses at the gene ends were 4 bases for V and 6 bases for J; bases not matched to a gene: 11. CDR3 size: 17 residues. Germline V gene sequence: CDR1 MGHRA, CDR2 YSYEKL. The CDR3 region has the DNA TGCGCCAGCAGCCCCCGGTCGACTAGCGGGTGGGCCGGGGAGCTGTTTTTT. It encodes CASSPRSTSGWAGELFF.

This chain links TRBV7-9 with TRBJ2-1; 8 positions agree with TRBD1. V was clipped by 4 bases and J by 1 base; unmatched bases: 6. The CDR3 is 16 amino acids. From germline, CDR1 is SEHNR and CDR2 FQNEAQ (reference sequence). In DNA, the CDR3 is TGTGCCAGCAGCTCCGACAGGGGTATTTCCTACAATGAGCAGTTCTTC. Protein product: CASSSDRGISYNEQFF.